This passage covers 20 T cell receptor beta chains from one sample sequenced in a study of T cell repertoires in cytomegalovirus infection. One entry per CDR3 protein results from TCRdb running MiXCR on the reads. The sample lists about 200,000 distinct CDR3 sequences; 9.5% were seen once. Sequencing was performed on PBMCs. The receptors shown here come from a human donor in good health (CMV status not recorded). Some clones in this sample may be carry-over from other donors' samples.

The rearrangement links TRBV19 to TRBJ2-1, with a possible D match to TRBD1 (5 bases). Trimming cost V 10 bases and J 4 bases, with 14 bases left between them. Germline-derived CDR1 and CDR2 are LNHDA and SQIVND (reference sequence). The CDR3 length is 13 residues. The CDR3 DNA reads as TGTGCCACCCAAACTCCAGGGTACAATGAGCAGTTCTTC. Encoded protein: CATQTPGYNEQFF.

A few counts support this clonotype. This sequence joins TRBV6-2 or TRBV6-3 and TRBJ1-2; D is perhaps TRBD1 (5 bases). V was cut by 6 bases and J by 2 bases, with 16 bases left in between. CDR1 is MNHEY and CDR2 is SVGEGT in the germline V gene. The CDR3 loop spans 15 amino acids. The CDR3 DNA follows: TGTGCCAGCAGACGCCCGGGACCAGAGAACTATGGCTACACCTTC. This codes for CASRRPGPENYGYTF.

This chain uses TRBV2 with TRBJ2-7, with D perhaps matching TRBD1 (5 bases). The CDR3 totals 16 residues. In germline, CDR1 is SNHLY, CDR2 FYNNEI. The V end was cut by 6 bases, the J end by 0 bases, with 18 bases between. In DNA form, the CDR3 reads TGTGCCAGCAGGCCGGATCTAACAGGCCACTCCTACGAGCAGTACTTC. Translated: CASRPDLTGHSYEQYF.

This clonotype was recorded at least ten times. The V and J genes are TRBV20-1 and TRBJ1-5, with 9 positions matching TRBD1. CDR1 DFQATT and CDR2 SNEGSKA come from the germline V gene (reference sequence). V lost 6 bases, J lost 2 bases, and 14 bases stayed unmatched. The CDR3 totals 17 residues. DNA for the CDR3: TGCAGTGCCCAGATCTACGCGGACAGGGGCGGCAATCAGCCCCAGCATTTT. This encodes CSAQIYADRGGNQPQHF.

This clonotype was seen many times. V and J are TRBV10-3 and TRBJ2-1; 12 bases align to TRBD2. The CDR3 totals 14 residues. V was pared by 8 bases and J by 2 bases, with 1 base of the junction left unmatched. Germline V gene lookup returns CDR1 ENHRY and CDR2 SYGVKD. The CDR3 loop reads CAIASGGAYNEQFF. Written as DNA, the CDR3 is TGTGCCATCGCTAGCGGGGGGGCCTACAATGAGCAGTTCTTC.

This sequence joins TRBV28 and TRBJ2-1; D gene ambiguous. V lost 6 bases, J lost 11 bases, and 23 bases lay in between. This CDR3 spans 15 amino acids. Germline assignment: CDR1 MDHEN and CDR2 SYDVKM. CDR3 region: CASRPRRLLGIKQFF. In DNA, the CDR3 is TGTGCCAGCAGGCCGAGACGGCTTCTGGGGATTAAGCAGTTCTTC. The entire variable domain, with the rest obtained from reference TRBV28 and TRBJ2-1, is as follows: DVKVTQSSRYLVKRTGEKVFLECVQDMDHENMFWYRQDPGLGLRLIYFSYDVKMKEKGDIPEGYSVSREKKERFSLILESASTNQTSMYLCASRPRRLLGIKQFFGPGTRLTVL.

Ten or more counts support this clonotype. J is TRBJ2-7 and V is TRBV7-2, with D possibly being TRBD2 (6 bases). In germline, CDR1 is SGHTA, CDR2 FQGNSA. The CDR3 is 15 amino acids. V lost 5 bases, J lost 0 bases, and 14 bases lay in between. This CDR3 is CASSVEGLLSYEQYF. The CDR3 nucleotides read TGTGCCAGCAGCGTAGAGGGACTCCTCTCCTACGAGCAGTACTTC.

V is TRBV18 and J is TRBJ1-5; 7 positions agree with TRBD1. V trimming: 4 bases; J trimming: 6 bases; junction bases outside the gene matches: 9. This CDR3 comprises 15 residues. The V gene's germline CDR1 is KGHSH and CDR2 LQKENI. The CDR3 spells CASSLTGAGIQPQHF. CDR3 DNA: TGTGCCAGCTCACTTACAGGGGCGGGTATTCAGCCCCAGCATTTT.

For the CDR3, the DNA is TGTGCCAGTAGTATCCTAGCTTACAATGAGCAGTTCTTC. It encodes CASSILAYNEQFF. The V call is TRBV19, the J call TRBJ2-1; D is possibly TRBD2 (5 bases). This CDR3 contains 13 residues. V gave up 3 bases and J gave up 4 bases, with 7 bases separating them. CDR1 and CDR2 (germline): LNHDA, SQIVND (reference sequence).

A few counts support this clonotype. The chain combines TRBV11-1 with TRBJ2-1, with a weak D call TRBD2 (6 bases). The length of the CDR3 is 14 residues. Deletions cut 4 bases from V and 7 bases from J, with 14 bases between. From germline, CDR1 is SGHAT and CDR2 FQDESV (reference sequence). The CDR3 loop is CASSSGTGENEQFF. The CDR3 bases are TGTGCCAGCAGCTCCGGGACTGGGGAAAATGAGCAGTTCTTC.

This clonotype showed up many times. This chain connects TRBV6-1 to TRBJ2-7; tentatively, D is TRBD1 (7 bases). Per germline, CDR1 MNHNS and CDR2 SASEGT. The CDR3 runs 16 residues. V was trimmed by 6 bases and J by 0 bases, leaving 18 bases between them. The CDR3 nucleotides read TGTGCCAGCAGCCTTACGGCAGGGGGGAGCTCCTACGAGCAGTACTTC. This sequence encodes CASSLTAGGSSYEQYF.

This clonotype was counted ten times or more. The chain employs TRBV7-9 and TRBJ1-6; D is ambiguous. The V gene lost 5 bases and the J gene lost 5 bases, with 10 bases spanning the gap. CDR3 length: 14 residues. The germline V gene has CDR1 SEHNR and CDR2 FQNEAQ (reference sequence). In DNA form, the CDR3 reads TGTGCCAGCAGCCTTACTAGAGATAATTCACCCCTCCACTTT. Translated, it gives CASSLTRDNSPLHF.

The rearrangement links TRBV29-1 to TRBJ2-7, with TRBD1 matching over 10 bases. The CDR3 is 12 residues long. Losses at the gene ends were 6 bases for V and 3 bases for J; bases not matched to a gene: 2. Germline assignment: CDR1 SQVTM and CDR2 ANQGSEA. CDR3 DNA: TGCAGCGTGGGACAGGGGCGCTACGAGCAGTACTTC. This encodes CSVGQGRYEQYF.

This clonotype has at least ten counts. V is TRBV7-2 and J is TRBJ2-3; 9 positions agree with TRBD2. The CDR3 sequence is 21 residues long. With V trimmed by 4 bases and J by 4 bases, 24 bases remained unmatched. The germline gives CDR1 SGHTA, CDR2 FQGNSA. CDR3 sequence: CASSSGKGVLAGVGRADTQYF. In DNA form, the CDR3 reads TGTGCCAGCAGCTCGGGAAAAGGGGTTTTAGCGGGAGTCGGTAGGGCAGATACGCAGTATTTT.

This clonotype appeared many times. The CDR3 DNA reads TGTGCCAGCAGTTTTTTGACAGATAATCAGCCCCAGCATTTT. Residues: CASSFLTDNQPQHF. The rearrangement links TRBV28 to TRBJ1-5, with a tentative D call TRBD1 (5 bases). Germline lookup yields CDR1 MDHEN and CDR2 SYDVKM. The CDR3 is made up of 14 amino acids. Trimming shortened V by 3 bases and J by 4 bases, and 10 bases separated the two germline ends.

The chain combines TRBV2 with TRBJ2-3; D may be TRBD1 or TRBD2 (5 bases each). Germline V CDR1 and CDR2: SNHLY, FYNNEI. Trimming took 6 bases from V and 0 from J, leaving 16 bases between them. The CDR3 consists of 16 residues. CDR3 nucleotide sequence: TGTGCCAGCAGCGAGGGGACGACCCAAAGCACAGATACGCAGTATTTT. Its protein is CASSEGTTQSTDTQYF.

This clonotype occurred many times. V and J are TRBV7-2 and TRBJ1-5; tentatively, D is TRBD1 (5 bases). In germline, CDR1 is SGHTA, CDR2 FQGNSA. This CDR3 is 15 amino acids long. V was cut by 1 base and J by 6 bases, with 13 bases left in between. This CDR3 is CASSLDLGVFQPQHF. Written as DNA, the CDR3 is TGTGCCAGCAGCTTAGATTTAGGGGTTTTTCAGCCCCAGCATTTT.

The chain couples TRBV20-1 to TRBJ1-6; 8 bases are a match to TRBD1. Looked up from germline, CDR1 is DFQATT and CDR2 is SNEGSKA (reference sequence). The CDR3 spans 19 residues. Losses at the gene ends were 1 base for V and 0 bases for J; bases not matched to a gene: 11. In DNA, the CDR3 is TGCAGTGCTAGAGCCTTCACAGGGGGGGTTAGCTCCTATAATTCACCCCTCCACTTT. This sequence encodes CSARAFTGGVSSYNSPLHF.

V usage is TRBV28 and J usage is TRBJ1-2, with D hard to call. With 6 bases removed from V and 8 bases from J, the gap between germline ends came to 13 bases. The CDR3 totals 12 residues. CDR1 is MDHEN, CDR2 SYDVKM, per germline. Here the CDR3 DNA reads TGTGCCAGCAGCCGACTTGAGCGGGGCTACACCTTC. This gives the protein CASSRLERGYTF.

This clonotype was seen many times. The gene calls are TRBV7-2 and TRBJ2-3, with TRBD2 matching 13 bases. Germline values: CDR1 SGHTA, CDR2 FQGNSA. With V trimmed by 4 bases and J by 3 bases, 7 bases remained unmatched. The CDR3 totals 17 residues. CDR3 sequence: CASSSPGLAGRTDTQYF. CDR3 DNA sequence: TGTGCCAGCAGCTCCCCGGGACTAGCGGGACGAACAGATACGCAGTATTTT.